The entry that follows covers one T cell receptor beta chain sequence. Its target is not known. The record originates from a study of monozygotic twins with cystic fibrosis. Study overall: Approximately 3 micrograms of fragmented DNA underwent approximately 15 PCR cycles for library preparation. Study-level results: No link emerged between shared CDR3 counts and age, concordance or severity. Nucleotide-identical clonotype sharing was significantly higher within monozygotic CF twin pairs than between unrelated CF individuals.

Looked up from germline, CDR1 is MNHEY and CDR2 is SVGAGI. Trimming stripped 0 bases from V and 0 bases from J, with 8 bases between. CDR3 size: 16 residues. Data came from immunoSEQ multiplex PCR; TCRdb stores just in-frame clones and leaves some out. Of around 34,000 clones in the sample, 80% to 95% are singletons; the top ten hold under 1%. The sequencing input was blood. The chain joins TRBV6-5 to TRBJ2-2; tentative D call: TRBD1 (6 bases). The origin of this receptor is a girl aged 2-15 years with cystic fibrosis. DNA for the CDR3: TGTGCCAGCAGTTACTCGGGGGCCGCGAACACCGGGGAGCTGTTTTTT. Encoded protein: CASSYSGAANTGELFF.